The entry below describes one T cell receptor (beta chain). Antigen specificity is unknown. The junction shows a germline mismatch at one end, possibly a read error. According to the study, genomic DNA was the template for TCR beta VDJ and CDR3 profiling. Each CDR3 protein gets one entry after TCRdb re-called the reads with MiXCR. The profile shows some 200,000 distinct CDR3 sequences, around 47% of them singletons. The sample is drawn from a study of CD8+CD57+ T cells in acquired aplastic anemia. Study details: DNA from sorted CD4+ and CD8+ cells averaged about 3.2 ug.

Those patients picked for sequencing had displayed CD8+CD57+ cell expansion on flow cytometry. Study-level results: In CD8+ cells, Simpson's diversity showed no significant difference between patients and controls.

The sequence derives from a human donor with aplastic anemia. The sample consisted of sorted CD4+, CD8+, or CD8+CD57+ T cells (not recorded which) from PBMCs.

CDR3 protein: CSARDGTNRETQYF. CDR3 in DNA: TGCAGTGCTAGAGATGGGACTAACCGAGAGACCCAGTATTTC. The J gene is TRBJ2-5, the V gene TRBV20-1; TRBD2 agrees at 7 bases. CDR3 length equals 14 residues. The germline V gene encodes CDR1 DFQATT and CDR2 SNEGSKA (reference sequence).